A single sample gave rise to the 18 T cell receptor beta chains below, sequenced in a study of blood T cell repertoires in COVID-19. The table came from immunoSEQ multiplex PCR; TCRdb's copy has only in-frame clones and leaves some out. This sample has approximately 92,000 clones; 87% occur once, and the top ten carry about a sixth. Sample: peripheral blood. Receptor source: a woman aged 55-69 years with COVID-19, enrolled during active disease.

DNA of the CDR3: TGTGCCTGGAGTGGCCTAGCGGAGTACAATGAGCAGTTCTTC. Its protein product is CAWSGLAEYNEQFF. This chain joins TRBV30 and TRBJ2-1, with 7 bases identical to TRBD2. The CDR3 contains 14 residues. V lost 1 base to trimming and J lost 4 bases; unmatched junction nucleotides: 4. In germline, CDR1 is GTSNPN, CDR2 SVGIG (reference sequence).

The chain joins TRBV3-1 (or the pseudogene TRBV3-2) to TRBJ1-1; maybe TRBD1 (6 bases). The CDR3 has 17 amino acids. Germline-derived CDR1 and CDR2 are LGHDT and YNNKEL (reference sequence). Deletions cut 1 base from V and 1 base from J, with 16 bases between. CDR3 DNA sequence: TGTGCCAGCAGCCAAGGGGGGCGAGGGGTTACGAACACTGAAGCTTTCTTT. Residues: CASSQGGRGVTNTEAFF.

The gene calls are TRBV19 and TRBJ2-1; 14 bases align to TRBD2. The CDR3 spans 16 residues. Trimming at V came to 10 bases and at J to 10 bases, leaving 15 bases not matched to a gene. CDR1 is LNHDA, CDR2 SQIVND, per germline (reference sequence). The CDR3: CATVPRLAGGPGEQFF. CDR3 in DNA: TGTGCCACCGTCCCCCGACTAGCGGGGGGGCCGGGGGAGCAGTTCTTC. The whole variable domain, remainder taken from reference TRBV19 and TRBJ2-1, is DGGITQSPKYLFRKEGQNVTLSCEQNLNHDAMYWYRQDPGQGLRLIYYSQIVNDFQKGDIAEGYSVSREKKESFPLTVTSAQKNPTAFYLCATVPRLAGGPGEQFFGPGTRLTVL.

The chain couples TRBV5-3 to TRBJ1-2, with D unclear. TRBV5-3 is an open reading frame whose function is uncertain. The V and J ends lost 0 bases and 5 bases respectively, with 23 bases between them. This CDR3 region has 18 residues. CDR3 bases: TGTGCCAGAAGCTTGGCGTCGCGGGCAGCCCTAGTATGGTATGGCTACACCTTC. Translated, it gives CARSLASRAALVWYGYTF.

The chain recombines TRBV6-4 with TRBJ1-1; no firm D call. Germline lookup yields CDR1 MRHNA and CDR2 SNTAGT. This CDR3 spans 12 amino acids. Trimming shortened V by 1 base and J by 8 bases, and 8 bases separated the two germline ends. CDR3 residues: CASSDFDGEAFF. CDR3 nucleotides: TGTGCCAGCAGTGACTTCGACGGGGAAGCTTTCTTT.

The rearrangement links TRBV12-5 to TRBJ2-7; a weak D match, TRBD1 (6 bases). CDR3 length: 12 amino acids. V lost 6 bases to trimming and J lost 7 bases, with 13 bases between them. Germline CDR1 LGHNT, CDR2 FRNRAP. CDR3 residues: CASGPDRREQYF. The CDR3 region has the DNA TGTGCTAGTGGCCCCGACAGGAGGGAGCAGTACTTC. The variable domain in full, with the rest retrieved from reference TRBV12-5 and TRBJ2-7, is DARVTQTPRHKVTEMGQEVTMRCQPILGHNTVFWYRQTMMQGLELLAYFRNRAPLDDSGMPKDRFSAEMPDATLATLKIQPSEPRDSAVYFCASGPDRREQYFGPGTRLTVT.

This rearrangement joins TRBV2 to TRBJ1-1, with a weak D call TRBD1 (6 bases). Germline lookup yields CDR1 SNHLY and CDR2 FYNNEI. The CDR3 has 14 residues. With 6 bases removed from V and 1 base from J, the gap between germline ends came to 12 bases. The CDR3 region has the DNA TGTGCCAGCAGCCAACAAGGGGGGAACACTGAAGCTTTCTTT. It specifies CASSQQGGNTEAFF.

The rearrangement joins TRBV4-1 to TRBJ1-5, with no clear D. Trimming took 2 bases from V and 4 from J, leaving 12 bases between them. Germline V gives CDR1 MGHRA, CDR2 YSYEKL. The CDR3 is 15 amino acids. This CDR3 is CASSQLLTPNQPQHF. The CDR3 DNA is TGCGCCAGCAGCCAATTATTAACTCCGAATCAGCCCCAGCATTTT.

This clone has a single count. The genes are TRBV6-5 and TRBJ1-2; 7 bases map to TRBD1. CDR3 length: 13 residues. Germline lookup yields CDR1 MNHEY and CDR2 SVGAGI. The J segment lost 8 bases and the V segment lost 7 bases, leaving 10 bases of the junction unmatched. CDR3 sequence (DNA): TGTGCCAGCACCCTACGGACAGGACTCGGCTACACCTTC. Amino acid sequence: CASTLRTGLGYTF.

The V and J genes are TRBV3-1 (or the pseudogene TRBV3-2) and TRBJ1-2; TRBD1 matches 12 bases. The CDR3 is made up of 16 amino acids. The J segment lost 8 bases and the V segment lost 4 bases, leaving 11 bases of the junction unmatched. Germline CDR1 LGHDT, CDR2 YNNKEL (reference sequence). CDR3 sequence reads: CASSPQWGQGAEGYTF. The CDR3 DNA is TGTGCCAGCAGCCCCCAATGGGGACAGGGGGCGGAAGGCTACACCTTC.

The genes are TRBV29-1 and TRBJ2-3; D is perhaps TRBD1 (5 bases). Between the trimmed V and J ends, which lost 4 bases and 6 bases, there was a span of 8 bases. The CDR3 is made up of 11 amino acids. Germline CDR1 SQVTM, CDR2 ANQGSEA. CDR3 nucleotide sequence: TGCAGCGTTGCCCCAGGGGATACGCAGTATTTT. Protein: CSVAPGDTQYF.

The J gene is TRBJ1-2, the V gene TRBV5-4; D remains unclear. The V gene lost 1 base and the J gene lost 4 bases, with 8 bases spanning the gap. Germline CDR1 SGHNT, CDR2 YYREEE (reference sequence). The CDR3 consists of 13 residues. CDR3 coding DNA: TGTGCCAGCAGCTTGCCAGCAGGCTATGGCTACACCTTC. Protein product: CASSLPAGYGYTF.

The rearrangement uses TRBV18 and TRBJ1-5, with D perhaps TRBD1 (5 bases). V was cut by 3 bases and J by 2 bases, with 11 bases left in between. There are 15 residues in the CDR3. Germline CDR1 reads KGHSH; CDR2 reads LQKENI. As DNA, the CDR3 is TGTGCCAGCTCACCGGGGACGGGGGGCAATCAGCCCCAGCATTTT. The encoded protein is CASSPGTGGNQPQHF.

J is TRBJ1-1 and V is TRBV5-5, with unresolved D. V lost 2 bases and J lost 1, with 9 bases in between. The CDR3 covers 14 residues. The germline V gene encodes CDR1 SGHKS and CDR2 YYEKEE (reference sequence). The CDR3 loop reads CASSFRGQNTEAFF. CDR3 in DNA: TGTGCCAGCAGCTTTCGCGGGCAGAACACTGAAGCTTTCTTT.

The chain employs TRBV4-2 and TRBJ2-2, with 7 bases lining up with TRBD1. V was clipped by 6 bases and J by 0 bases; unmatched bases: 10. The CDR3 extends over 17 amino acids. In germline, CDR1 is LGHNA, CDR2 YNFKEQ. Here the CDR3 DNA reads TGTGCCAGCAGTTTAAGGGACAGCACCGCGAACACCGGGGAGCTGTTTTTT. It translates to CASSLRDSTANTGELFF.

The table lists this clone with a count of one. The chain uses TRBV6-1 and TRBJ1-4; TRBD1 agrees at 8 bases. V dropped 2 bases and J dropped 8; count of bases not matched to a gene: 7. CDR3 length: 15 residues. CDR1 is MNHNS, CDR2 SASEGT, per germline. CDR3 region: CASSERGQEWEKLFF. The CDR3 DNA follows: TGTGCCAGCAGTGAACGGGGACAGGAGTGGGAAAAACTGTTTTTT.

As regards this clone: This specimen includes other DNA sequences encoding the same CDR3. The chain links TRBV18 to TRBJ1-5; TRBD1 might be the D (6 bases). Germline assignment: CDR1 KGHSH and CDR2 LQKENI. Trimming cost V 2 bases and J 4 bases, with 9 bases left between them. The CDR3 has 14 residues. The CDR3 region is CASSPGTGNQPQHF. The CDR3 DNA follows: TGTGCCAGCTCACCAGGAACAGGGAATCAGCCCCAGCATTTT.

The J gene is TRBJ1-4, the V gene TRBV7-9; 8 bases agree with TRBD1. The germline gives CDR1 SEHNR, CDR2 FQNEAQ (reference sequence). Trimming at V came to 1 base and at J to 5 bases, leaving 0 bases not matched to a gene. The CDR3 has 14 residues. The CDR3 nucleotides read TGTGCCAGCAGCTTAGGACAGGGGAATGAAAAACTGTTTTTT. The encoded protein is CASSLGQGNEKLFF.